This T cell receptor beta chain was recovered during a study of T cell repertoires in cytomegalovirus infection. As for the study in general: Both a matching HLA type and CMV infection were indicated by public TCR beta signatures. Study-level findings and limits: Cumulative public TCR beta family frequency identified CMV carriers with the relevant HLA.

CDR1 and CDR2 (germline): SEHNR, FQNEAQ (reference sequence). The CDR3 covers 17 residues. V shed 1 base and J 3 bases; nucleotides not matched to a gene: 11. TCRdb recomputed calls from the reads with MiXCR, one row per CDR3 protein. The data hold around 530,000 distinct CDR3 sequences, with approximately 25% observed a single time. This clonotype turned up a few times. Its antigen is not known. This chain uses TRBV7-9 with TRBJ1-2; the match to TRBD1 covers 7 bases. What was sequenced was PBMCs. This clonotype originated in a human donor in good health (CMV status not recorded). Some clones in this sample may be carry-over from other donors' samples. The CDR3 bases are TGTGCCAGCAGCTTAGGACAGGGACTCCCGTCCCACTATGGCTACACCTTC. This sequence encodes CASSLGQGLPSHYGYTF.